This TCR beta chain stems from a study of cytomegalovirus exposure and HLA in healthy donors. To note about this clone: Its specificity is not known.

Primers included in the PCR were 60 Vbeta and 13 Jbeta primers. Clones were read by immunoSEQ multiplex PCR, and TCRdb kept only the in-frame ones, dropping some. Of tens of thousands of clones in the sample, about 72% were seen once. Study-wide points: When a later analysis compared HLA-associated TCR beta chains with equally common others, the HLA-associated chains turned out to be more clonally expanded and to have lower generation probabilities. One variant, a missense change in DCLRE1C, was linked in a later analysis to TCR beta V- and J-gene trimming.

The CDR3 extends over 16 amino acids. V was pared by 3 bases and J by 3 bases, with 9 bases of the junction left unmatched. CDR1 is SGHRS, CDR2 YFSETQ, per germline. The sequencing input was PBMCs. The chain has TRBV5-1 and TRBJ2-4, with 7 bases matching TRBD1. This TCR came from a man aged 30 to 45 in good health and CMV-seronegative. This CDR3 reads CASSSSGTVGKNIQYF. The CDR3 DNA reads as TGCGCCAGCAGCTCATCGGGGACAGTGGGCAAAAACATTCAGTACTTC.